Sequencing of this T cell receptor (beta chain) was carried out in a study of graft-versus-host responses after intestinal transplantation. In the study overall: Recipients obtained multivisceral, liver-intestinal, or isolated intestinal transplants.

The CDR3 is 14 residues long. Trimming stripped 0 bases from V and 3 bases from J, with 6 bases between. From germline, CDR1 is SGHRS and CDR2 YFSETQ. Study results and limitations: Across patients carrying graft-donor T cell macrochimerism, allografts held high graft-versus-host to host-versus-graft clonal ratios. Peak circulating GvH clone levels were associated with early post-transplant HvG declines. Some GvH clones were seen earlier in gut or blood, suggesting intestinal origin.

Measured with immunoSEQ multiplex PCR; TCRdb has only the in-frame clones, and not every one. In the table there are approximately 20,000 clones, roughly 89% of which are singletons. Worth noting for this clone: The antigen is unknown.

This specimen consisted of PBMCs, obtained roughly 64 days after intestinal transplantation. This clonotype originated in a human patient who received an intestinal transplant, so some T cells may come from the graft donor. The V call is TRBV5-1, the J call TRBJ2-2; D is perhaps TRBD2 (6 bases). Here the CDR3 reads CASSLGLDTGELFF. The CDR3 DNA sequence: TGCGCCAGCAGCTTGGGACTAGACACCGGGGAGCTGTTTTTT.